Shown below are 8 T cell receptor beta chains from a single sample sequenced in a study of blood T cell repertoires in COVID-19 (dated by TCRdb to 2018 to 2020). Receptor amplification or capture employed the immunoSEQ multiplex PCR assay. TCRdb holds this immuneACCESS table with in-frame rearrangements only. Some clones are missing; in checked studies, unresolved V genes explain under half, and the rest has no known cause. This sample lists approximately 150,000 clones; roughly 88% were detected once. The ten top clones hold 10% of the sample. The sequenced sample consisted of peripheral blood. These receptor sequences come from a man aged 60 to 75 with active or convalescent COVID-19.

There are a few counts of this clone. This chain connects TRBV6-6 to TRBJ2-7; TRBD1 matches 9 bases. This CDR3 contains 15 residues. J lost 4 bases, V lost 2 bases, and 6 bases had no gene match. Germline loops: CDR1 MNHNY, CDR2 SVGAGI (reference sequence). The CDR3 spells CASSYRGQGKYEQYV. CDR3 DNA sequence: TGTGCCAGCAGTTACCGGGGACAGGGCAAGTACGAGCAGTACGTC.

This clone has just a few counts. The chain carries TRBV4-1 and TRBJ1-2; D is perhaps TRBD1 (6 bases). Germline lookup yields CDR1 MGHRA and CDR2 YSYEKL. The CDR3 runs to 16 residues. V gave up 3 bases and J gave up 8 bases, with 22 bases separating them. The CDR3 sequence: CASSQPLTGPSSGYTF. The CDR3 DNA reads as TGCGCCAGCAGCCAGCCCTTAACAGGGCCTTCCAGCGGCTACACCTTC.

This chain joins TRBV5-1 and TRBJ1-3; no clear D gene. The CDR3 consists of 14 residues. Trimming took 0 bases from V and 0 from J, leaving 4 bases between them. Germline V CDR1 and CDR2: SGHRS, YFSETQ. The CDR3 here is CASSLGISGNTIYF. CDR3 DNA sequence: TGCGCCAGCAGCTTGGGTATCTCTGGAAACACCATATATTTT. The full variable domain, with the rest looked up from reference TRBV5-1 and TRBJ1-3, is KAGVTQTPRYLIKTRGQQVTLSCSPISGHRSVSWYQQTPGQGLQFLFEYFSETQRNKGNFPGRFSGRQFSNSRSEMNVSTLELGDSALYLCASSLGISGNTIYFGEGSWLTVV.

This sequence joins TRBV27 and TRBJ1-3; 8 bases match TRBD1. The V and J ends lost 6 bases and 0 bases, in that order; junction bases with no gene match: 4. CDR1 is MNHEY, CDR2 SMNVEV, per germline (reference sequence). CDR3 size: 15 residues. As DNA, the CDR3 is TGTGCCAGCAGCCGGGACAGGAGCTCTGGAAACACCATATATTTT. Protein: CASSRDRSSGNTIYF.

V and J are TRBV27 and TRBJ1-5, with no clear D. From germline, CDR1 is MNHEY and CDR2 SMNVEV (reference sequence). This CDR3 contains 17 residues. The ends were cut back, 5 bases at V and 2 bases at J, with 19 bases in the middle. The CDR3: CASSAIDLPAGNQPQHF. In DNA form, the CDR3 reads TGTGCCAGCAGTGCGATCGATCTCCCCGCGGGCAATCAGCCCCAGCATTTT.

The sample holds one count of this clone. CDR3 nucleotide sequence: TGTGCCAGCAGCGGACAGGGAGTAGGTCAGCCCCAGCATTTT. Translated, it gives CASSGQGVGQPQHF. V gene TRBV27 combines with J gene TRBJ1-5; 8 bases line up with TRBD1. The CDR3 runs 14 residues. CDR1 is MNHEY, CDR2 SMNVEV, per germline (reference sequence). With V trimmed by 6 bases and J by 6 bases, 7 bases remained unmatched.

This sequence joins TRBV14 and TRBJ2-2, with TRBD1 matching 7 bases. CDR3 length: 18 amino acids. CDR1 is SGHDN and CDR2 is FVKESK in the germline V gene. The ends lost 1 base at V and 2 bases at J; junction bases unmatched: 10. CDR3 in amino acids: CASSQVWMTGTNTGELFF. As DNA, the CDR3 is TGTGCCAGCAGCCAAGTTTGGATGACAGGGACCAACACCGGGGAGCTGTTTTTT.

This sequence joins TRBV4-2 and TRBJ2-3; 9 bases are shared with TRBD2. Trimming removed 0 bases from V and 7 bases from J; junction bases left unmatched: 8. The length of the CDR3 is 16 residues. The germline V gene encodes CDR1 LGHNA and CDR2 YNFKEQ. The CDR3 protein is CASSQESSGRGNTQYF. Written as DNA, the CDR3 is TGTGCCAGCAGCCAAGAGAGTAGCGGGAGAGGAAATACGCAGTATTTT.